Each of the 21 T cell receptor beta chains below was sequenced from the same sample in a study of early T cells in non-severe SARS-CoV-2 infection. TCRdb passed the 5' RACE reads through MiXCR, listing each CDR3 protein once. The table includes about 80,000 distinct CDR3 sequences, 5.5% to 7.5% detected once. Sequences were obtained from whole blood. Every receptor here comes from an adult who was a healthcare worker with PCR-confirmed SARS-CoV-2 infection or an uninfected control (not recorded which).

This rearrangement joins TRBV12-3 or TRBV12-4 to TRBJ2-3; a weak D match, TRBD1 (6 bases). The V end lost 6 bases, the J end lost 1 base, and 17 bases lay between the germline ends. This CDR3 is 16 amino acids long. As DNA, the CDR3 is TGTGCCAGCAGAGTTTTCCCCGCAGGGGGCACAGATACGCAGTATTTT. As protein: CASRVFPAGGTDTQYF.

The CDR3 reads CASSFRTGRDRAMETQYF. DNA for the CDR3: TGTGCCAGCAGCTTTCGAACGGGAAGGGACAGGGCTATGGAGACCCAGTACTTC. V and J are TRBV7-9 and TRBJ2-5; 9 bases map to TRBD1. The CDR3 totals 18 residues. V trimming: 3 bases; J trimming: 5 bases; junction bases outside the gene matches: 16. CDR1 is SEHNR and CDR2 is FQNEAQ in the germline V gene (reference sequence).

This clonotype was picked up a small number of times. The chain is built from TRBV7-2 and TRBJ2-7, with a weak D call TRBD2 (5 bases). Looked up from germline, CDR1 is SGHTA and CDR2 is FQGNSA. The CDR3 contains 15 residues. The germline V and J ends were trimmed by 5 bases and 5 bases, with 19 bases remaining between them. The CDR3 sequence is CASSRTGIVGNEQYF. CDR3 sequence (DNA): TGTGCCAGCAGCAGGACTGGTATTGTCGGGAACGAGCAGTACTTC.

This clonotype was seen many times. The chain has TRBV29-1 and TRBJ2-1, with D perhaps matching TRBD1 or TRBD2 (6 bases each). The germline V and J ends were trimmed by 4 bases and 3 bases, with 10 bases remaining between them. This CDR3 comprises 13 residues. CDR1 and CDR2 from the germline V gene are SQVTM and ANQGSEA. The CDR3 spells CSVGGGLYNEQFF. The CDR3, as DNA: TGCAGCGTTGGTGGGGGGCTCTACAATGAGCAGTTCTTC.

V and J are TRBV14 and TRBJ2-7, with 11 bases aligning to TRBD2. V lost 5 bases to trimming and J lost 1 base; unmatched junction nucleotides: 4. Germline values: CDR1 SGHDN, CDR2 FVKESK. This CDR3 comprises 15 residues. The CDR3 DNA reads as TGTGCCAGCAGCTTTGGGACTAGCGGTTCCTACGAGCAGTACTTC. Amino acids: CASSFGTSGSYEQYF.

This clonotype was counted a few times. The CDR3 loop is CASGRSGRSTDTQYF. The CDR3 nucleotides read TGTGCCAGCGGGAGAAGCGGGAGGAGCACAGATACGCAGTATTTT. This chain uses TRBV28 with TRBJ2-3, with 9 bases aligning to TRBD2. There are 15 residues in the CDR3. CDR1 is MDHEN, CDR2 SYDVKM, per germline. Trimming took 8 bases from V and 0 from J; bases not matched to a gene: 6.

This clonotype occurred many times. V gene TRBV2 combines with J gene TRBJ2-3; 14 positions agree with TRBD2. Germline CDR1 is SNHLY and CDR2 is FYNNEI. This CDR3 is built from 15 residues. The V and J ends lost 4 bases and 5 bases, in that order; junction bases with no gene match: 2. DNA of the CDR3: TGTGCCAGCAGTGGGACTAGCGGGGGGAGAGATACGCAGTATTTT. It yields the protein CASSGTSGGRDTQYF.

The sample holds a few counts of this clonotype. This chain connects TRBV12-3 or TRBV12-4 to TRBJ1-3, with unresolved D. This CDR3 has 13 residues. Trimming took off 3 bases at V and 4 bases at J, with 7 bases between the two ends. CDR3 in amino acids: CASSLALGNTIYF. As DNA, the CDR3 is TGTGCCAGCAGTTTGGCTCTAGGAAACACCATATATTTT.

This clonotype came up a few times. V usage is TRBV5-1 and J usage is TRBJ1-2; D gene ambiguous. From germline, CDR1 is SGHRS and CDR2 YFSETQ. V was pared by 0 bases and J by 9 bases, with 15 bases between. There are 14 residues in the CDR3. CDR3 sequence: CASSLDSQRGSYTF. The CDR3 region has the DNA TGCGCCAGCAGCTTGGACAGTCAACGAGGGAGCTACACCTTC.

V is TRBV5-1 and J is TRBJ1-1; 12 bases fit TRBD1. With 4 bases clipped from V and 0 bases from J, the junction kept 4 bases outside the gene matches. Germline loops: CDR1 SGHRS, CDR2 YFSETQ. CDR3 length: 16 residues. The CDR3 coding sequence is TGCGCCAGCAGCCCGGGACAGGGGGCCTTGAACACTGAAGCTTTCTTT. Translated: CASSPGQGALNTEAFF. Based on the CDR3 plus reference TRBV5-1 and TRBJ1-1, the full variable domain is KAGVTQTPRYLIKTRGQQVTLSCSPISGHRSVSWYQQTPGQGLQFLFEYFSETQRNKGNFPGRFSGRQFSNSRSEMNVSTLELGDSALYLCASSPGQGALNTEAFFGQGTRLTVV.

This clonotype was observed a few times. The chain is built from TRBV24-1 and TRBJ2-2; D remains ambiguous. Germline V lookup: CDR1 KGHDR, CDR2 SFDVKD. V lost 0 bases to trimming and J lost 7 bases, with 8 bases between them. The length of the CDR3 is 14 residues. CDR3 bases: TGTGCCACCAGTGATTTGATCGTCGGCGGGGAGCTGTTTTTT. This translates into CATSDLIVGGELFF.

In this sample, this clonotype turned up a few times. The genes are TRBV5-5 and TRBJ2-1, with 7 bases fitting TRBD2. CDR1 is SGHKS, CDR2 YYEKEE, per germline (reference sequence). This CDR3 has 15 amino acids. V was pared by 3 bases and J by 4 bases, with 7 bases of the junction left unmatched. The CDR3 here is CASSSRTRQYNEQFF. The CDR3 coding sequence is TGTGCCAGCAGCTCCCGGACTAGGCAATACAATGAGCAGTTCTTC.

This clonotype was seen ten or more times. This chain links TRBV10-3 with TRBJ2-7; TRBD1 agrees at 9 bases. In germline, CDR1 is ENHRY, CDR2 SYGVKD. V lost 7 bases, J lost 3 bases, and 7 bases stayed unmatched. This CDR3 is built from 14 residues. CDR3: CAIMRDRAVYEQYF. CDR3 nucleotide sequence: TGTGCCATCATGCGGGACAGGGCAGTCTACGAGCAGTACTTC.

The rearrangement joins TRBV7-2 to TRBJ2-1, with D perhaps matching TRBD2 (5 bases). The CDR3 is 14 residues long. Germline V gene lookup returns CDR1 SGHTA and CDR2 FQGNSA. Between the trimmed V and J ends, which lost 5 bases and 10 bases, there was a span of 18 bases. The CDR3 is CASSPGAGRGEQFF. CDR3 in DNA: TGTGCCAGCAGCCCCGGAGCCGGCCGAGGGGAGCAGTTCTTC.

In its sample, this clonotype was seen many times. The rearrangement uses TRBV20-1 and TRBJ1-6; D gene unclear. The V end lost 3 bases, the J end lost 7 bases, and 16 bases lay between the germline ends. Germline V gene lookup returns CDR1 DFQATT and CDR2 SNEGSKA (reference sequence). This CDR3 comprises 15 residues. The CDR3 DNA reads TGCAGTGCTAGGTGGGCAGGCGAAAGAAATTCACCCCTCCACTTT. Amino acid sequence: CSARWAGERNSPLHF.

This clonotype was counted at least ten times. The chain combines TRBV12-3 or TRBV12-4 with TRBJ1-4; no reliable D call. The V end was cut by 5 bases, the J end by 7 bases, with 8 bases between. The CDR3 length is 12 residues. CDR3 amino acids: CASSGPSEKLFF. The CDR3, as DNA: TGTGCCAGCAGTGGCCCTTCTGAAAAACTGTTTTTT.

This clonotype was picked up many times. V gene TRBV18 combines with J gene TRBJ2-5, with unresolved D. Germline V gives CDR1 KGHSH, CDR2 LQKENI. The V end lost 3 bases, the J end lost 4 bases, and 6 bases lay between the germline ends. This CDR3 contains 12 residues. The CDR3 is CASSPERETQYF. DNA of the CDR3: TGTGCCAGCTCACCGGAGCGAGAGACCCAGTACTTC.

The V gene is TRBV20-1, the J gene TRBJ2-3, with D unresolved. The CDR3 length is 15 residues. V dropped 1 base and J dropped 1 base, with 12 bases sitting between them. Germline CDR1 reads DFQATT; CDR2 reads SNEGSKA (reference sequence). The chain's CDR3 is CSARARSQGTDTQYF. The DNA for the CDR3 is TGCAGTGCTAGAGCCAGGAGCCAGGGCACAGATACGCAGTATTTT.

This clonotype was observed at least ten times. V gene TRBV12-3 or TRBV12-4 combines with J gene TRBJ1-6, with a possible D match to TRBD1 (5 bases). CDR3 length: 14 amino acids. Trimming removed 5 bases at V and 5 bases at J, with 10 bases between. The CDR3 DNA reads as TGTGCCAGCAGTCCGACAGAGAATAATTCACCCCTCCACTTT. It encodes CASSPTENNSPLHF.

This clonotype was counted a few times. V is TRBV20-1 and J is TRBJ2-6; no definite D call. The CDR3 runs 15 residues. CDR1 DFQATT and CDR2 SNEGSKA come from the germline V gene (reference sequence). V was trimmed by 3 bases and J by 0 bases, leaving 9 bases between them. The CDR3 protein is CSARATHSGANVLTF. The CDR3, as DNA: TGCAGTGCTAGGGCCACCCACTCTGGGGCCAACGTCCTGACTTTC.

This clonotype was picked up many times. This chain links TRBV20-1 with TRBJ2-1; 11 nucleotides agree with TRBD2. The germline CDR1 and CDR2 sequences are DFQATT and SNEGSKA (reference sequence). J was trimmed by 3 bases and V by 6 bases; bases with no gene match: 7. This CDR3 spans 15 amino acids. CDR3 nucleotides: TGCAGTGCCCCCGGACTAGCGGGCCACTACAATGAGCAGTTCTTC. It translates to CSAPGLAGHYNEQFF.